This T cell receptor (beta chain) was identified in a study of cytomegalovirus exposure and HLA in healthy donors. 13 Jbeta primers and 60 Vbeta primers were used for the PCR. Clones were read by immunoSEQ multiplex PCR, and TCRdb kept only the in-frame ones, dropping some. The sample holds around 40,000 clones, roughly 60% seen once. The CDR3 is made up of 13 amino acids. With 7 bases clipped from V and 7 bases from J, the junction kept 8 bases outside the gene matches. Germline V lookup: CDR1 SQVTM, CDR2 ANQGSEA. The clonotype was recovered from a human donor in good health. This chain links TRBV29-1 with TRBJ1-5, with 9 bases fitting TRBD1. Material for sequencing was PBMCs. DNA of the CDR3: TGCAGCGCTGGACAGGGGATACAACAGCCCCAGCATTTT. Translating it yields CSAGQGIQQPQHF.